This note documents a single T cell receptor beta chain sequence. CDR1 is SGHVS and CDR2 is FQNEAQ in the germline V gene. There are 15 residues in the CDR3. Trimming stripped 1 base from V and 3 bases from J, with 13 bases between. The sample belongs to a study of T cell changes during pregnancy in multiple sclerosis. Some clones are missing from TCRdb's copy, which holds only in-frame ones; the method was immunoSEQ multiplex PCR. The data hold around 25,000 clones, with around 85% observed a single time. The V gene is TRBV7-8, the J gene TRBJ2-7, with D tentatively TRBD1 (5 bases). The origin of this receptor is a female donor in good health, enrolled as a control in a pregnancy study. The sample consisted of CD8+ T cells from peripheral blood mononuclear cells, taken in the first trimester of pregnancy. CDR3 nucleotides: TGTGCCAGCAGCTTAGAGAGACAGAACAACTACGAGCAGTACTTC. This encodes CASSLERQNNYEQYF.